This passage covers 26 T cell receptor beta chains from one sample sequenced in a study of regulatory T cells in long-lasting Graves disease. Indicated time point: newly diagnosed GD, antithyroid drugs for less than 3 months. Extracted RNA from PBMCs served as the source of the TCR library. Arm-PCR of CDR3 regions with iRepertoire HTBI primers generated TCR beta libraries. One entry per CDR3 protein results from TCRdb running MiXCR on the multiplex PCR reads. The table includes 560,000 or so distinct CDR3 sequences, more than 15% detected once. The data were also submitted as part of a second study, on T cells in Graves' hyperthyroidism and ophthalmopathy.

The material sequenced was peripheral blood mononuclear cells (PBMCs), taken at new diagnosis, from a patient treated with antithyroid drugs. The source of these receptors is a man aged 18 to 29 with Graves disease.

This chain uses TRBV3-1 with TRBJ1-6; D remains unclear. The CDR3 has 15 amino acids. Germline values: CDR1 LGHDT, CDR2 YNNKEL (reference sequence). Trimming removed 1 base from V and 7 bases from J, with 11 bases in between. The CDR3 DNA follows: TGTGCCAGCAGCCAAGGACCTGGTAGCAATTCACCCCTCCACTTT. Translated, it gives CASSQGPGSNSPLHF. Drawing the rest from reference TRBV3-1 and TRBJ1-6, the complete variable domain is DTAVSQTPKYLVTQMGNDKSIKCEQNLGHDTMYWYKQDSKKFLKIMFSYNNKELIINETVPNRFSPKSPDKAHLNLHINSLELGDSAVYFCASSQGPGSNSPLHFGNGTRLTVT.

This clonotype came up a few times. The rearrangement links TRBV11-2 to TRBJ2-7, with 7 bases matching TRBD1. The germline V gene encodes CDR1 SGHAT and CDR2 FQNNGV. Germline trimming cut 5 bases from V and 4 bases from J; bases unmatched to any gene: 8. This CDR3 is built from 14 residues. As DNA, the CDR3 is TGTGCCAGCAGCCTAACCGGGACAGCTTACGAGCAGTACTTC. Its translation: CASSLTGTAYEQYF.

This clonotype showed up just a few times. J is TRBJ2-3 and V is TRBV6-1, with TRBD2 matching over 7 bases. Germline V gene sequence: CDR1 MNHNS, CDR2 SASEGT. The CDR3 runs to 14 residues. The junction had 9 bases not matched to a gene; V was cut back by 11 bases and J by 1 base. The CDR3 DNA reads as TGTGCCTGCACTATAGCGGGCGGCACAGATACGCAGTATTTT. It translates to CACTIAGGTDTQYF.

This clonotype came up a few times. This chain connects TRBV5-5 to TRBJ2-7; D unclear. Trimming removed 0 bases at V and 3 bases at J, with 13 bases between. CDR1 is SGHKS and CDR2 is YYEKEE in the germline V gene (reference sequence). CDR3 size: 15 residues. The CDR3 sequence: CASSLVVQAYYEQYF. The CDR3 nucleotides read TGTGCCAGCAGCTTGGTAGTCCAGGCGTACTACGAGCAGTACTTC.

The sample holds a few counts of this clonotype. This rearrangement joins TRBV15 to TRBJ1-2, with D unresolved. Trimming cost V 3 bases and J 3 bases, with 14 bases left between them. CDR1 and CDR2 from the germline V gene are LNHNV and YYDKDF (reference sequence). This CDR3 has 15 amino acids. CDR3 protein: CATSSFRSSDYGYTF. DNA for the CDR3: TGTGCCACCAGCAGCTTCCGGAGTAGCGACTATGGCTACACCTTC.

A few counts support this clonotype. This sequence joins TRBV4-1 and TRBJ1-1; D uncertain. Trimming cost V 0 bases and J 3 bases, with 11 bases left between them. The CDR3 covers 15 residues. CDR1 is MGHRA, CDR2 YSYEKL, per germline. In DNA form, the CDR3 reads TGCGCCAGCAGCCAAGATCTCGGGGTCTACACTGAAGCTTTCTTT. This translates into CASSQDLGVYTEAFF.

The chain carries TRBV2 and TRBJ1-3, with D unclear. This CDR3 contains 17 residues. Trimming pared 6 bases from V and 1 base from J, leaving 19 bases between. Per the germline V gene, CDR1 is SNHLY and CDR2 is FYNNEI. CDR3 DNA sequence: TGTGCCAGCAGAGGCAGTACGAAATCCCCATCTGGAAACACCATATATTTT. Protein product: CASRGSTKSPSGNTIYF. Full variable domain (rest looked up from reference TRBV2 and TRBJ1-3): EPEVTQTPSHQVTQMGQEVILRCVPISNHLYFYWYRQILGQKVEFLVSFYNNEISEKSEIFDDQFSVERPDGSNFTLKIRSTKLEDSAMYFCASRGSTKSPSGNTIYFGEGSWLTVV.

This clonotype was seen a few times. The CDR3 bases are TGTGCCAGCAGCCCACTTCGCACGAGCGGATCCAAAAACATTCAGTACTTC. Amino acid sequence: CASSPLRTSGSKNIQYF. The chain uses TRBV7-8 and TRBJ2-4, with TRBD2 as a possible D gene (5 bases). The CDR3 runs to 17 residues. V was cut by 5 bases and J by 2 bases, with 19 bases left in between. CDR1 and CDR2 (germline): SGHVS, FQNEAQ.

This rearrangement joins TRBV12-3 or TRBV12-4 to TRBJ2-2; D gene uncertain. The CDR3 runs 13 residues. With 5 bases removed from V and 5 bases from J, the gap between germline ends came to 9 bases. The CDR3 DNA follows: TGTGCCAGCAGTGTCCGGTATACCGGGGAGCTGTTTTTT. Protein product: CASSVRYTGELFF.

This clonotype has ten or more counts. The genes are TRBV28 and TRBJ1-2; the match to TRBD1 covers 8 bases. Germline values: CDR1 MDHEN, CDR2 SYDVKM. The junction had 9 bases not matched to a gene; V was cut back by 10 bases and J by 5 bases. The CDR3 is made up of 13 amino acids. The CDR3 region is CAIRPGQGYGYTF. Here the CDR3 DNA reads TGTGCCATTCGACCTGGACAGGGTTATGGCTACACCTTC.

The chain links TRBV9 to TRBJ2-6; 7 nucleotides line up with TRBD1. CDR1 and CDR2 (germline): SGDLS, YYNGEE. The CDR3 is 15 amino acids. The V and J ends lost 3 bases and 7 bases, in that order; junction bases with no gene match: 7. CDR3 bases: TGTGCCAGCAGCGGCGCAGGGGGTCGCGCCAACGTCCTGACTTTC. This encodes CASSGAGGRANVLTF. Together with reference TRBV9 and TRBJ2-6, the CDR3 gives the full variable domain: DSGVTQTPKHLITATGQRVTLRCSPRSGDLSVYWYQQSLDQGLQFLIQYYNGEERAKGNILERFSAQQFPDLHSELNLSSLELGDSALYFCASSGAGGRANVLTFGAGSRLTVL.

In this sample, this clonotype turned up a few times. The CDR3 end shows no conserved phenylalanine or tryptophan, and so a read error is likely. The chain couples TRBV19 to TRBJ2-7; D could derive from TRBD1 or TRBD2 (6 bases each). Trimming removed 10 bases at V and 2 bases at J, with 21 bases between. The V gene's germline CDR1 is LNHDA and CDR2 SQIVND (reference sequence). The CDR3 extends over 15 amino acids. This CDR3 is CATSYEGGSPYEQYL. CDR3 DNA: TGTGCCACCTCGTACGAGGGGGGCTCCCCCTACGAGCAGTACCTC.

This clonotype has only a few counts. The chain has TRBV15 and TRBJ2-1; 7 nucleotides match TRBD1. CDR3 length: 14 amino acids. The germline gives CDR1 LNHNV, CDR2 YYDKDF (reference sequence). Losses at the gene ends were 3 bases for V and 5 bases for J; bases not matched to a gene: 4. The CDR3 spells CATSSYRGDNEQFF. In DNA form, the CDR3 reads TGTGCCACCAGCAGCTACAGGGGTGACAATGAGCAGTTCTTC.

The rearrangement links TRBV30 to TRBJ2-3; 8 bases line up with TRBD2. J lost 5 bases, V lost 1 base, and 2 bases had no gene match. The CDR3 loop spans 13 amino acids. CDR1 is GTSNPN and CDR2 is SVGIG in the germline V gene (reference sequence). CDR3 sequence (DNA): TGTGCCTGGAGTGGACTAGCGATAGATACGCAGTATTTT. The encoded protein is CAWSGLAIDTQYF.

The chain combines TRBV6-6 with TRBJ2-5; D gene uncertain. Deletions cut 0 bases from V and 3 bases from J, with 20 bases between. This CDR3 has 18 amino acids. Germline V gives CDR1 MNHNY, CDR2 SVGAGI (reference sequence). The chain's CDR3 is CASSYSSGAKGSKETQYF. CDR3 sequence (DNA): TGTGCCAGCAGTTACTCGTCCGGCGCTAAGGGTAGCAAAGAGACCCAGTACTTC.

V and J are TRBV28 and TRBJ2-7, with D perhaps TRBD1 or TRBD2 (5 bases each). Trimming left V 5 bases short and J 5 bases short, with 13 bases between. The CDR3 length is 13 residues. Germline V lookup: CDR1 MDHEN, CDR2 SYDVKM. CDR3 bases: TGTGCCAGCAGTCGGGGCCAGGAGAACGAGCAGTACTTC. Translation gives CASSRGQENEQYF.

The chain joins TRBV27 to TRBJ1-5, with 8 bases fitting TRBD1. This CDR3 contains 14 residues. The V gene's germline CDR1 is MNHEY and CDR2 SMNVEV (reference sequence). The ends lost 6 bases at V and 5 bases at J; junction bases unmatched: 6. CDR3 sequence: CASRRSGGHQPQHF. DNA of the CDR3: TGTGCCAGCAGGCGTTCAGGGGGCCATCAGCCCCAGCATTTT.

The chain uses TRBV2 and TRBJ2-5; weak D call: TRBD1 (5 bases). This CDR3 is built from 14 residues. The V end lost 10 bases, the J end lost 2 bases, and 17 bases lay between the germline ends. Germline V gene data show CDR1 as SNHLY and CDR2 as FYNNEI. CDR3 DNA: TGTGCCACCGCAAAAGGGGTAGAGCAAGAGACCCAGTACTTC. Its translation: CATAKGVEQETQYF.

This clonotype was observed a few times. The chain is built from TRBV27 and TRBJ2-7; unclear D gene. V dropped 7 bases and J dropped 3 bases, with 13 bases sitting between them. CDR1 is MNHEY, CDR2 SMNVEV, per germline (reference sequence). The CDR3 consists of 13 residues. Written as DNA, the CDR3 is TGTGCCAGCAAAGACTTTCGCGGCTACGAGCAGTACTTC. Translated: CASKDFRGYEQYF.

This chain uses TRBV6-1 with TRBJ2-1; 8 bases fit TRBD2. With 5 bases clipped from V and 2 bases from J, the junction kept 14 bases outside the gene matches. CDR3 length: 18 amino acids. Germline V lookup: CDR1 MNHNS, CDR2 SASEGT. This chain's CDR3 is CASSRVPGLDPAYNEQFF. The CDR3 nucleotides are TGTGCCAGCAGTCGAGTCCCGGGACTAGATCCGGCCTACAATGAGCAGTTCTTC.

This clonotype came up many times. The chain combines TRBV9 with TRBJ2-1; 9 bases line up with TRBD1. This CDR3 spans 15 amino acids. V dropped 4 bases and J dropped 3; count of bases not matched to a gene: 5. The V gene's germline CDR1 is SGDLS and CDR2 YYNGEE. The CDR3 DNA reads TGTGCCAGCAGCAACCGGGACAGGGTCTACAATGAGCAGTTCTTC. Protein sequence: CASSNRDRVYNEQFF.

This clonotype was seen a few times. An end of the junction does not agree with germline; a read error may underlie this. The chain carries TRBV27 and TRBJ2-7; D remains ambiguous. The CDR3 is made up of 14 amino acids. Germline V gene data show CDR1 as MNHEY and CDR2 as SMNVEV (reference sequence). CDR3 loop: CASSTRQSSYEQYF. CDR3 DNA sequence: TGTGCCAGCAGTACCCGACAAAGCTCCTACGAGCAATACTTC.

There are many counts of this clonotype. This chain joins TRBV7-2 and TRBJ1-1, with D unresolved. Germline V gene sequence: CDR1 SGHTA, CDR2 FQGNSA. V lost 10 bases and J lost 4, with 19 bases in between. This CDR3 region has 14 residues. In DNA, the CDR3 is TGTGCCACCGCGCGCGGAGGGCGAGGCACTGAAGCTTTCTTT. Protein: CATARGGRGTEAFF.

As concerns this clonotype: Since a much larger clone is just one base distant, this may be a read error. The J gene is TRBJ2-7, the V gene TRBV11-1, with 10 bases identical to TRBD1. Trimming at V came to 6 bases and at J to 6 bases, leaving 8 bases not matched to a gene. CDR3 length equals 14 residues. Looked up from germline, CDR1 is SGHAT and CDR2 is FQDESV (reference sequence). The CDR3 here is CASRPWTGGSEQYF. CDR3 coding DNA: TGTGCCAGCAGACCCTGGACAGGGGGATCCGAGCAGTACTTC. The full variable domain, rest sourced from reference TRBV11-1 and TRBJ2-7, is EAEVAQSPRYKITEKSQAVAFWCDPISGHATLYWYRQILGQGPELLVQFQDESVVDDSQLPKDRFSAERLKGVDSTLKIQPAELGDSAMYLCASRPWTGGSEQYFGPGTRLTVT.

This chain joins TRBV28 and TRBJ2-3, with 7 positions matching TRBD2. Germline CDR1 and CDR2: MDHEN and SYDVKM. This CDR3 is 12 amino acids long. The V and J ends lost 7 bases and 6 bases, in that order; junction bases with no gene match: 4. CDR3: CASKRGEDTQYF. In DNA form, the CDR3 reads TGTGCCAGCAAACGGGGGGAGGATACGCAGTATTTT.

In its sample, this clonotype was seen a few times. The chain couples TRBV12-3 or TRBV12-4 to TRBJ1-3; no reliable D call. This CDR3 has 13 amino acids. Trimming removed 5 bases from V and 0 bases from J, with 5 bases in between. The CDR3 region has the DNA TGTGCCAGCAGTCGACCCTCTGGAAACACCATATATTTT. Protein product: CASSRPSGNTIYF.